The present T cell receptor beta chain was sequenced within a study of tumor-infiltrating lymphocytes in primary liver carcinoma. Study-wide background: Surgery removed the patients' primary liver carcinoma.

Study findings and constraints: Tumors had a top-250-clone fraction that was significantly higher than blood (p = 0.039). Lower overlap was observed for tumor-adjacent and tumor-blood pairs relative to tumor region pairs.

Regarding this clonotype: Its specificity is not known. This could be a read error, since a much larger clone is one nucleotide away.

CDR3 length equals 12 residues. V was cut by 4 bases and J by 5 bases, with 8 bases left in between. CDR1 MNHNS and CDR2 SASEGT come from the germline V gene. Production of TCR beta cDNA used 500 ng total RNA together with a constant-region primer. What produced the TCR beta libraries was three nested multiplex PCR rounds using slightly modified ARM-PCR. The first two PCR rounds, around 11 cycles each, used TRBV1-TRBV30 forward primers and a C-beta reverse primer. TCRdb called the multiplex PCR reads again in MiXCR, with one record for every CDR3 protein. This sample carries about 350,000 distinct CDR3 sequences, approximately 65% of them seen once, and the ten largest clones take about 6.5%. Germline DNA was extracted alongside blood RNA, which was obtained from unsorted whole blood.

Input material: peripheral blood. The clonotype comes from a man aged 40-55 years with primary liver carcinoma and hepatitis B virus infection. V is TRBV6-1 and J is TRBJ2-5; no firm D call. Here the CDR3 reads CASSVVRETQYF. In nucleotides, the CDR3 is TGTGCCAGCAGTGTGGTTAGGGAGACCCAGTACTTC.